Presented here are 15 T cell receptor beta chains from one specimen sequenced in a study of cytomegalovirus exposure and HLA in healthy donors. The PCR ran on 60 Vbeta and 13 Jbeta primers. This table comes from immunoSEQ multiplex PCR, and its TCRdb copy is limited to in-frame clones, with some not included. The table includes 100,000 to 150,000 clones, 75% to 85% detected once. Sequencing was performed on PBMCs. These receptors all stem from a man aged 45-65 years in good health and CMV-seronegative.

This chain uses TRBV18 with TRBJ2-3; TRBD2 matches at 9 bases. Trimming removed 3 bases from V and 0 bases from J; junction bases left unmatched: 10. CDR3 length: 18 amino acids. The germline CDR1 and CDR2 sequences are KGHSH and LQKENI. CDR3 nucleotides: TGTGCCAGCTCACCTCCTCTTGGCGGGGGGGGTAGCACAGATACGCAGTATTTT. This codes for CASSPPLGGGGSTDTQYF.

The V and J genes are TRBV18 and TRBJ1-5; 7 bases agree with TRBD1. The CDR3 is 13 amino acids. V shed 2 bases, J shed 7 bases, and the junction held 2 bases outside the gene matches. Germline CDR1 and CDR2: KGHSH and LQKENI. The CDR3 loop reads CASSPDREQPQHF. The CDR3 coding sequence is TGTGCCAGCTCACCAGACAGGGAACAGCCCCAGCATTTT.

This chain connects TRBV6-5 to TRBJ2-5, with TRBD2 matching over 7 bases. The CDR3 spans 14 residues. From germline, CDR1 is MNHEY and CDR2 SVGAGI. The V segment lost 1 base and the J segment 1 base; nucleotides outside the gene matches: 0. DNA of the CDR3: TGTGCCAGCAGTTACTGGACTAGCCAAGAGACCCAGTACTTC. Its protein product is CASSYWTSQETQYF.

The chain recombines TRBV4-1 with TRBJ2-7; tentatively, D is TRBD1 (6 bases). CDR1 MGHRA and CDR2 YSYEKL come from the germline V gene. Trimming shortened V by 3 bases and J by 2 bases, and 17 bases separated the two germline ends. This CDR3 is built from 16 residues. CDR3 coding DNA: TGCGCCAGCAGCCAGGTCCCGGGACACCAAACCTACGAGCAGTACTTC. Protein sequence: CASSQVPGHQTYEQYF.

The chain joins TRBV11-2 to TRBJ1-1, with TRBD1 matching over 8 bases. CDR3 length equals 15 residues. The germline gives CDR1 SGHAT, CDR2 FQNNGV. V shed 5 bases and J 2 bases; nucleotides not matched to a gene: 7. This CDR3 is CASSARQGINTEAFF. The CDR3 DNA is TGTGCCAGCAGCGCCAGACAGGGGATCAACACTGAAGCTTTCTTT.

This chain joins TRBV7-2 and TRBJ1-2; TRBD1 aligns across 9 bases. V shed 5 bases, J shed 4 bases, and the junction held 5 bases outside the gene matches. This CDR3 has 14 residues. Per germline, CDR1 SGHTA and CDR2 FQGNSA. CDR3 coding DNA: TGTGCCAGCAGCCCGGGACAGGGAGGCTATGGCTACACCTTC. It is translated as CASSPGQGGYGYTF.

This chain links TRBV5-1 with TRBJ2-7; 7 bases align to TRBD1. Germline loops: CDR1 SGHRS, CDR2 YFSETQ. This CDR3 contains 15 residues. Unmatched junction bases numbered 9, after V lost 6 bases and J lost 0 bases. This chain's CDR3 is CASTGTAGGSYEQYF. The CDR3 DNA reads as TGCGCCAGCACCGGAACGGCAGGGGGCTCCTACGAGCAGTACTTC.

This sequence joins TRBV2 and TRBJ1-5; no reliable D call. Germline V lookup: CDR1 SNHLY, CDR2 FYNNEI. Trimming took 8 bases from V and 9 from J, leaving 14 bases between them. The CDR3 extends over 12 amino acids. The CDR3 sequence: CASGEGDGPQHF. The CDR3 DNA reads TGTGCCAGCGGGGAGGGAGATGGGCCCCAGCATTTT.

The rearrangement uses TRBV2 and TRBJ2-3; D possibly corresponds to TRBD2 (6 bases). The CDR3 sequence is 12 residues long. V was clipped by 7 bases and J by 5 bases, with 10 bases between them. Germline CDR1 and CDR2: SNHLY and FYNNEI. CDR3 sequence: CASTQGGDTQYF. Written as DNA, the CDR3 is TGTGCCAGCACCCAGGGAGGAGATACGCAGTATTTT.

The sample holds a few counts of this clone. The chain links TRBV2 to TRBJ1-1; D possibly corresponds to TRBD1 (6 bases). Trimming shortened V by 6 bases and J by 1 base, and 12 bases separated the two germline ends. CDR1 is SNHLY and CDR2 is FYNNEI in the germline V gene. The CDR3 is 14 residues long. The CDR3 sequence: CASRARQANTEAFF. For the CDR3, the DNA is TGTGCCAGCAGAGCCAGACAGGCGAACACTGAAGCTTTCTTT. The full variable domain, rest sourced from reference TRBV2 and TRBJ1-1, is EPEVTQTPSHQVTQMGQEVILRCVPISNHLYFYWYRQILGQKVEFLVSFYNNEISEKSEIFDDQFSVERPDGSNFTLKIRSTKLEDSAMYFCASRARQANTEAFFGQGTRLTVV.

The gene calls are TRBV4-1 and TRBJ1-5; unclear D gene. Trimming took 0 bases from V and 2 from J, leaving 8 bases between them. Germline V gene sequence: CDR1 MGHRA, CDR2 YSYEKL. CDR3 length equals 15 residues. CDR3 bases: TGCGCCAGCAGCCAAGACCCCTCGGGCAATCAGCCCCAGCATTTT. It specifies CASSQDPSGNQPQHF.

The chain links TRBV14 to TRBJ2-1, with TRBD2 identical over 9 bases. V dropped 1 base and J dropped 3; count of bases not matched to a gene: 4. The CDR3 contains 16 residues. CDR1 and CDR2 from the germline V gene are SGHDN and FVKESK. The CDR3 sequence is CASSQGLAGYYNEQFF. CDR3 nucleotides: TGTGCCAGCAGCCAAGGCCTAGCGGGGTACTACAATGAGCAGTTCTTC.

The chain uses TRBV4-2 and TRBJ1-1, with TRBD1 matching 8 bases. The trim removed 1 base at V and 4 bases at J, leaving 11 bases unmatched. This CDR3 comprises 17 residues. Per the germline V gene, CDR1 is LGHNA and CDR2 is YNFKEQ. CDR3 sequence: CASSQAALTGGLTEAFF. The CDR3 DNA reads as TGTGCCAGCAGCCAAGCAGCCCTAACAGGGGGGCTCACTGAAGCTTTCTTT.

This chain connects TRBV18 to TRBJ2-1; D unclear. The CDR3 has 16 residues. The V and J ends lost 0 bases and 4 bases respectively, with 13 bases between them. The germline V gene encodes CDR1 KGHSH and CDR2 LQKENI. The CDR3 is CASSPPSADPYNEQFF. The CDR3 DNA is TGTGCCAGCTCACCACCGTCGGCGGATCCATACAATGAGCAGTTCTTC.

This clone was found once. The chain uses TRBV30 and TRBJ1-2; 7 bases map to TRBD1. V shed 3 bases and J 2 bases; nucleotides not matched to a gene: 6. The CDR3 loop spans 14 amino acids. CDR1 GTSNPN and CDR2 SVGIG come from the germline V gene (reference sequence). This chain's CDR3 is CAWSPGTENYGYTF. As DNA, the CDR3 is TGTGCCTGGAGCCCCGGGACAGAGAACTATGGCTACACCTTC.